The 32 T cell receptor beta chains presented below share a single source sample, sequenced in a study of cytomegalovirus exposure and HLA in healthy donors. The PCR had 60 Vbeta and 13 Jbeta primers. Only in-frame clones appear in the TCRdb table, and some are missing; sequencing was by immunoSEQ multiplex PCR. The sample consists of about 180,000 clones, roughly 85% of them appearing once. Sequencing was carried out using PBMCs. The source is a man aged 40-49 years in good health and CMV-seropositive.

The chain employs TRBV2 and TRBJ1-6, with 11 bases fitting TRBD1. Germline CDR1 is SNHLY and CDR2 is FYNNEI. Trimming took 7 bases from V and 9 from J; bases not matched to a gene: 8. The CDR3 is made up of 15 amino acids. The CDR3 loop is CASNLGQGVGSPLHF. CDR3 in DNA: TGTGCCAGCAATCTGGGACAGGGGGTGGGTTCACCCCTCCACTTT.

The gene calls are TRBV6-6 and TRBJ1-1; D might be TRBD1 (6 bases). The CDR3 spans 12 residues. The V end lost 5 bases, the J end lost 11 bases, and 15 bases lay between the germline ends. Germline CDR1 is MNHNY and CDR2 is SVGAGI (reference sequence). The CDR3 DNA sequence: TGTGCCAGCAGTCCCACAGGGCCGCTGGCTTTCTTT. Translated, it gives CASSPTGPLAFF.

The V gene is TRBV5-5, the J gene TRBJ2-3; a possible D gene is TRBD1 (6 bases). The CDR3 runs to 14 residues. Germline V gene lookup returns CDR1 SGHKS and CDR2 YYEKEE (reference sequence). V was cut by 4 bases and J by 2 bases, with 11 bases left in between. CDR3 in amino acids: CASSTGQYTDTQYF. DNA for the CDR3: TGTGCCAGCAGCACCGGACAGTACACAGATACGCAGTATTTT.

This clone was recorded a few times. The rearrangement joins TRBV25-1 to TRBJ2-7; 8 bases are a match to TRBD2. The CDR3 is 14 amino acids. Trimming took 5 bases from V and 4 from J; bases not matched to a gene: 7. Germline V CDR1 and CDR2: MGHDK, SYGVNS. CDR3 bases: TGTGCCAGCAGTCCCGGCGGGGGGAAGTACGAGCAGTACTTC. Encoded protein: CASSPGGGKYEQYF.

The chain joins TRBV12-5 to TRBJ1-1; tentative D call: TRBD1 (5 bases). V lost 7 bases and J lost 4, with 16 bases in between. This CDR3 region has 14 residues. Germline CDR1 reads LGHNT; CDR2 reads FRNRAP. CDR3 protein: CASVWGLGGTEAFF. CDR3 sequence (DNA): TGTGCTAGTGTTTGGGGTCTGGGGGGCACTGAAGCTTTCTTT.

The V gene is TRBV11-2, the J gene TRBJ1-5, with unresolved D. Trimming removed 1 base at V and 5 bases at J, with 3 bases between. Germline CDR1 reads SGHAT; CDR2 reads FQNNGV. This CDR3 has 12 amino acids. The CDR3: CASSLGDQPQHF. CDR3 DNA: TGTGCCAGCAGCTTAGGAGATCAGCCCCAGCATTTT.

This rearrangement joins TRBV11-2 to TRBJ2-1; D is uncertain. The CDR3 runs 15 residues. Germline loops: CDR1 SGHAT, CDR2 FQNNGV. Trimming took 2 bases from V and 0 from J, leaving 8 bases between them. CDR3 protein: CASSLLRRSYNEQFF. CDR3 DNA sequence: TGTGCCAGCAGCTTACTGCGGCGCTCCTACAATGAGCAGTTCTTC. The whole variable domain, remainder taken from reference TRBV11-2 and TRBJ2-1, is EAGVAQSPRYKIIEKRQSVAFWCNPISGHATLYWYQQILGQGPKLLIQFQNNGVVDDSQLPKDRFSAERLKGVDSTLKIQPAKLEDSAVYLCASSLLRRSYNEQFFGPGTRLTVL.

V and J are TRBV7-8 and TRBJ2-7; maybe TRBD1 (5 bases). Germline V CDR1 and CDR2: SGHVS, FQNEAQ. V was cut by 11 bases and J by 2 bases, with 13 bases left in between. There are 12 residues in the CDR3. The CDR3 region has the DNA TGTGCCGGGGCAGGGCCAACCTACGAGCAGTACTTC. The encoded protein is CAGAGPTYEQYF.

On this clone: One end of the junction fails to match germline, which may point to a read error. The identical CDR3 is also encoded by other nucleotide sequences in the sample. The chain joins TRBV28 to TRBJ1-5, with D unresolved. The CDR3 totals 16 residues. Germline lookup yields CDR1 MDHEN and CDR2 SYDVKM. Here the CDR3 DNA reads TGTGCCAGCATCCGGTCGGGTAGCTATAGCAATCAGCCCCAGCACTTT. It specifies CASIRSGSYSNQPQHF. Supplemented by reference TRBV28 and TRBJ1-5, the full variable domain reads DVKVTQSSRYLVKRTGEKVFLECVQDMDHENMFWYRQDPGLGLRLIYFSYDVKMKEKGDIPEGYSVSREKKERFSLILESASTNQTSMYLCASIRSGSYSNQPQHFGDGTRLSIL.

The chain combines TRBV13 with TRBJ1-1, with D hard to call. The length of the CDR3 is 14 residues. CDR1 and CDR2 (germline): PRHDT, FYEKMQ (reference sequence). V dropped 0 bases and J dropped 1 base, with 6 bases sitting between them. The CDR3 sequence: CASSLGAGNTEAFF. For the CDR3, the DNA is TGTGCCAGCAGCTTAGGGGCAGGGAACACTGAAGCTTTCTTT.

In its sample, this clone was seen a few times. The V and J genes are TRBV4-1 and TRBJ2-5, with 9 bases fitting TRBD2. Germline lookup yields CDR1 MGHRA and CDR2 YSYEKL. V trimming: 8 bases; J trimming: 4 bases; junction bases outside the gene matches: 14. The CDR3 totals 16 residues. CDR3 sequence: CASGLTLSSGIETQYF. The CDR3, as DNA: TGCGCCAGCGGACTCACACTCTCTAGCGGGATAGAGACCCAGTACTTC.

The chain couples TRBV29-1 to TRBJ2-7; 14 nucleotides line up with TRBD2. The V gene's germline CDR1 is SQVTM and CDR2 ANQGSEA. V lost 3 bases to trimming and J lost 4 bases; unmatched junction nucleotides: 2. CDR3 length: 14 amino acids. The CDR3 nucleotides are TGCAGCGTTGACAGACTAGCGGGAGGGTACGAGCAGTACTTC. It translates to CSVDRLAGGYEQYF.

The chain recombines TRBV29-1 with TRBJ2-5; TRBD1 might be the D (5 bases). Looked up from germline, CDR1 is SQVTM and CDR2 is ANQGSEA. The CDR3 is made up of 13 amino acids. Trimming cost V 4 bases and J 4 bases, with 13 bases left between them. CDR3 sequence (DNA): TGCAGCGTTGGGGGCAGGGAACGAGAGACCCAGTACTTC. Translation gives CSVGGRERETQYF.

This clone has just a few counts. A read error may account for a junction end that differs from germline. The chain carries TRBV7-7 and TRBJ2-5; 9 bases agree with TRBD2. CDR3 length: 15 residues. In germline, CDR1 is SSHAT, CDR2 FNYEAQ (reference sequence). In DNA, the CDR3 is TGTGCTAGCAGCTTAGCGTTAGCGGGAGTGGAGACCCAGTACTTC. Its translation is CASSLALAGVETQYF.

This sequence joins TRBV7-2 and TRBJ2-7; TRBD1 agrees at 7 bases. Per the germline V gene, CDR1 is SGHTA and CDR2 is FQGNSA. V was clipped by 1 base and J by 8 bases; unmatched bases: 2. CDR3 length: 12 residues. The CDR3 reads CASSLGQGQQYF. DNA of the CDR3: TGTGCCAGCAGCTTAGGACAGGGTCAGCAGTACTTC.

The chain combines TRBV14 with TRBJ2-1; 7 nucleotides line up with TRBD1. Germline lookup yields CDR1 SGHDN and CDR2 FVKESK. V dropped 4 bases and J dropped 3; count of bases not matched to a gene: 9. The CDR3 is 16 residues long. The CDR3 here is CASSPFDRALYNEQFF. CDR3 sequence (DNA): TGTGCCAGCAGCCCATTCGACAGGGCACTCTACAATGAGCAGTTCTTC. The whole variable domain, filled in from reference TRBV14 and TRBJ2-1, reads EAGVTQFPSHSVIEKGQTVTLRCDPISGHDNLYWYRRVMGKEIKFLLHFVKESKQDESGMPNNRFLAERTGGTYSTLKVQPAELEDSGVYFCASSPFDRALYNEQFFGPGTRLTVL.

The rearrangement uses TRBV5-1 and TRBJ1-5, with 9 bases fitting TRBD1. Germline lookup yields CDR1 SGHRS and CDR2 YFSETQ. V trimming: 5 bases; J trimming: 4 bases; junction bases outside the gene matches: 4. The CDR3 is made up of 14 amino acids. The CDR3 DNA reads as TGCGCCAGCAGTACAGGGGGCGGAAATCAGCCCCAGCATTTT. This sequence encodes CASSTGGGNQPQHF.

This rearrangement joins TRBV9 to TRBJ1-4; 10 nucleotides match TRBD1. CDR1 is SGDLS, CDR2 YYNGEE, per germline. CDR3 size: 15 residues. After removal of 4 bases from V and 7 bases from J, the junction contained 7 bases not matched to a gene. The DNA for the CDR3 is TGTGCCAGCAGCCCCGGGACAGGGGAGCTTGAAAAACTGTTTTTT. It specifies CASSPGTGELEKLFF. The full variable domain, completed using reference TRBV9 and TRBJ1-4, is DSGVTQTPKHLITATGQRVTLRCSPRSGDLSVYWYQQSLDQGLQFLIQYYNGEERAKGNILERFSAQQFPDLHSELNLSSLELGDSALYFCASSPGTGELEKLFFGSGTQLSVL.

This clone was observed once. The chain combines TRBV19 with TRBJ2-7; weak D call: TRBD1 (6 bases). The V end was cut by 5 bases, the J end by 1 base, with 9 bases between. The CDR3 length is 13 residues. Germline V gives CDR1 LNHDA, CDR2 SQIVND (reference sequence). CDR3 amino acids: CASSAGDSYEQYF. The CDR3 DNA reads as TGTGCCAGTAGTGCAGGGGATTCCTACGAGCAGTACTTC.

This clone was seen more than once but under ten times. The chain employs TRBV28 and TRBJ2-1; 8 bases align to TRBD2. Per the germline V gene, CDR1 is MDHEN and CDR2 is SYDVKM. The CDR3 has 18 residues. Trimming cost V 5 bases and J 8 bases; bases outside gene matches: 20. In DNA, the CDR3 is TGTGCCAGCAGTGCCACACTAAGGACCTCTTGGACTAGCCATGAGCAGTTCTTC. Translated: CASSATLRTSWTSHEQFF. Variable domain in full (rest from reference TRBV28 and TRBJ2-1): DVKVTQSSRYLVKRTGEKVFLECVQDMDHENMFWYRQDPGLGLRLIYFSYDVKMKEKGDIPEGYSVSREKKERFSLILESASTNQTSMYLCASSATLRTSWTSHEQFFGPGTRLTVL.

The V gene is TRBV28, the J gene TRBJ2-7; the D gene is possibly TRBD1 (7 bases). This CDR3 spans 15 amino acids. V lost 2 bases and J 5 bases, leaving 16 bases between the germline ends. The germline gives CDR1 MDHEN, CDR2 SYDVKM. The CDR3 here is CASSLIQGGENEQYF. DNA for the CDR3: TGTGCCAGCAGTTTAATCCAGGGGGGAGAAAACGAGCAGTACTTC.

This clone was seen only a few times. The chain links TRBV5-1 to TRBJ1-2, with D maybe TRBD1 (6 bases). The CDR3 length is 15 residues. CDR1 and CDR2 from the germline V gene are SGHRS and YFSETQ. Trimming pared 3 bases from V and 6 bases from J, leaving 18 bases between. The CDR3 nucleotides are TGCGCCAGCAGCTACCCGGACAGCAACCCCAATGGCTACACCTTC. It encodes CASSYPDSNPNGYTF.

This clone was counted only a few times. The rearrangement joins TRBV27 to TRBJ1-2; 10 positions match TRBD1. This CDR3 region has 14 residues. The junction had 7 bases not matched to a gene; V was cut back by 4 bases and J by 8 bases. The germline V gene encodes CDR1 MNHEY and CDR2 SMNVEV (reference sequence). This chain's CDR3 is CASSSRQGAQGYTF. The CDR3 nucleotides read TGTGCCAGCAGTTCAAGACAGGGGGCGCAAGGCTACACCTTC.

The CDR3 DNA sequence: TGTGCCAGTAGTATAGAAGACAGGGGCTTCTACGAGCAGTACTTC. This sequence encodes CASSIEDRGFYEQYF. This chain uses TRBV19 with TRBJ2-7; the match to TRBD1 covers 8 bases. From germline, CDR1 is LNHDA and CDR2 SQIVND (reference sequence). Losses at the gene ends were 0 bases for V and 3 bases for J; bases not matched to a gene: 4. CDR3 length equals 15 residues.

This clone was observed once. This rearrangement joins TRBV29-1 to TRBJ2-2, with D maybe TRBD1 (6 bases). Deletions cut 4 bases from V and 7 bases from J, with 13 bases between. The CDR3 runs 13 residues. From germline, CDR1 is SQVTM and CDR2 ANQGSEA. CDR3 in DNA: TGCAGCGTTGCCGGGGTAGGGGGCGGGGAGCTGTTTTTT. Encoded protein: CSVAGVGGGELFF.

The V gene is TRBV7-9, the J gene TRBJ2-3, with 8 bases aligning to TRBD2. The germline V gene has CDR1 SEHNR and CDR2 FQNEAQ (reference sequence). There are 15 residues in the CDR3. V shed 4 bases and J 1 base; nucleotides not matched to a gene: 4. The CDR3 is CASSSGLAGTDTQYF. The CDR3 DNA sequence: TGTGCCAGCAGCTCCGGACTAGCTGGCACAGATACGCAGTATTTT.

CDR3 DNA: TGTGCCACCAGCAGAGTTGGGACAGGGGTTGAAAAACTGTTTTTT. Protein: CATSRVGTGVEKLFF. The rearrangement joins TRBV15 to TRBJ1-4, with 10 bases identical to TRBD1. The V segment lost 1 base and the J segment 7 bases; nucleotides outside the gene matches: 3. This CDR3 has 15 residues. CDR1 and CDR2 (germline): LNHNV, YYDKDF (reference sequence).

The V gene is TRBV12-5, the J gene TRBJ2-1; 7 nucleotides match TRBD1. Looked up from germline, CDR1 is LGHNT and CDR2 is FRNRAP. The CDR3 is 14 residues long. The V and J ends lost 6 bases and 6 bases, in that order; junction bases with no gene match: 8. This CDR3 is CASGNGTVVNEQFF. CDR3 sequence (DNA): TGTGCTAGTGGGAACGGGACAGTAGTCAATGAGCAGTTCTTC.

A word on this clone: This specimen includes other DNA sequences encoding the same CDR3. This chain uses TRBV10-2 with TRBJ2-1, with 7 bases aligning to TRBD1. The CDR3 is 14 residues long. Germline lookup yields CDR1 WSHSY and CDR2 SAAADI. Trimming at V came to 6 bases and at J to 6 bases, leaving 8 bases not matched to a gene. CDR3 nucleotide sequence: TGCGCCAGCAGGAAAGGGGGCTCTGTCAATGAGCAGTTCTTC. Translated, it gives CASRKGGSVNEQFF.

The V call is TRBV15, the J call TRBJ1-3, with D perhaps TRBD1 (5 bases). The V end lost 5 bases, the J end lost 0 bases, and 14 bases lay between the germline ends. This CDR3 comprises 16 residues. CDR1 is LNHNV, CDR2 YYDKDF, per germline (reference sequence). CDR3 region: CATSFGAYRSGNTIYF. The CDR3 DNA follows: TGTGCCACCAGCTTTGGGGCGTACCGCTCTGGAAACACCATATATTTT. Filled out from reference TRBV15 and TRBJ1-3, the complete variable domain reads DAMVIQNPRYQVTQFGKPVTLSCSQTLNHNVMYWYQQKSSQAPKLLFHYYDKDFNNEADTPDNFQSRRPNTSFCFLDIRSPGLGDTAMYLCATSFGAYRSGNTIYFGEGSWLTVV.

CDR3 sequence reads: CASSFNSETDTQYF. The CDR3 region has the DNA TGTGCCAGTAGTTTCAATTCCGAGACAGATACGCAGTATTTT. The chain couples TRBV19 to TRBJ2-3; D ambiguous. The CDR3 has 14 residues. Germline loops: CDR1 LNHDA, CDR2 SQIVND (reference sequence). Trimming left V 5 bases short and J 3 bases short, with 12 bases between.

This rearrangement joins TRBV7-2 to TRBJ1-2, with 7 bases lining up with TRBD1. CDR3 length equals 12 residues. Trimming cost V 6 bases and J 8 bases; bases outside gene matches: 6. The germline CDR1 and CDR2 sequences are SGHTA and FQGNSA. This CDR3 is CASSLQGRGYTF. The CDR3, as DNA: TGTGCCAGCAGTTTACAGGGGCGAGGCTACACCTTC.